This T cell receptor (beta chain) was found in a study of blood T cell repertoires in COVID-19 (dated by TCRdb to between 2020 and 2021). A note on the overall study: The collaborator samples originated in the United States, Italy and Spain and spanned the acute and convalescent phases of COVID-19. The sample metadata nearly always contained a de-identified subject ID, COVID-19 status, age in years and sex. The samples were drawn from two sources: the first 160 participants of the ongoing ImmuneRACE study, and 1,200 or so subjects contributed by 6 global collaborators. Deeply sampled blood TCRbeta repertoires from subjects exposed to, actively infected with, or recovered from COVID-19 were included in the dataset. The repertoires were made available in a free public database intended to serve as a resource for research on the immune response to SARS-CoV-2. The material from the prospective study consisted of cDNA or gDNA derived from T cells, B-cell-depleted T cells, or PBMCs. Where available, HLA class I and class II types were obtained from metadata supplied by the sample provider rather than from assay-based typing. Paper-wide results and their limitations: Clinical and demographic metadata were provided uncurated, with the amount varying by source and participant.

The immunoSEQ Assay, a bias-controlled multiplex PCR, was used to amplify TCRbeta CDR3 regions from genomic DNA. The paper's data handling went like this. Within the assay, amplification of reference gene primers was used to estimate how many nucleated cells each sample contained. To quantify the absolute abundance of each unique TCRbeta CDR3 rearrangement, sequence reads were collapsed and filtered. Productive Simpson clonality was computed per sample as the square root of Simpson's diversity index over productive rearrangements. This is the immuneACCESS table as TCRdb keeps it, with only in-frame sequences that have V and J called. A part of the clones is gone; compared with another copy, unresolved V genes explain less than half, and the rest is unexplained. V, J and clone size were drawn from that table, and D and trimming were deduced from the DNA. This sample lists 430,000 or so clones; approximately 87% were detected once. Together, the top ten hold 1.5% to 2% of the sample.

Participants in the prospective study were enrolled through a virtual design, were aged roughly 18 to 100 years, and lived in 24 United States geographic areas. Cohort assignment in the prospective study relied on participant-reported clinical history from a screening survey and a study questionnaire. ImmuneRACE Cohort 3 recovered participants were defined by two consecutive negative NP/OP PCR tests, healthcare professional clearance, or symptom resolution. In the prospective study, mobile phlebotomists collected whole blood, serum and a nasopharyngeal or oropharyngeal swab from each participant. Participants in the prospective study had the option to provide additional blood draws and questionnaires over a roughly 2-month period. Blood samples from the prospective study were shipped frozen or at room temperature prior to DNA extraction. Turning to this clone: Its specific antigen is unknown. Base-call qualities are not available, and no considerably larger clone is one nucleotide away.

This receptor was obtained from a woman aged 35 to 49 who had recovered from COVID-19. Sequenced input: PBMCs or T cells enriched from blood (not recorded which).

CDR3 protein: CASSPRLAGVETQYF. The sequenced DNA: TGTGCCAGCAGCCCGCGACTAGCGGGAGTAGAGACCCAGTACTTC. The chain was built from TRBV7-2 and TRBJ2-5, with 12 bases aligning to TRBD2. Its CDR3 holds 15 amino acids, cysteine through phenylalanine. Only CDR3 DNA remains: 45 bases, in frame from the first base. CDR1 and CDR2 are read off the germline V gene as SGHTA and FQGNSA. V is cut back by 5 bases and J by 4 bases, with 5 bases in the junction unmatched.